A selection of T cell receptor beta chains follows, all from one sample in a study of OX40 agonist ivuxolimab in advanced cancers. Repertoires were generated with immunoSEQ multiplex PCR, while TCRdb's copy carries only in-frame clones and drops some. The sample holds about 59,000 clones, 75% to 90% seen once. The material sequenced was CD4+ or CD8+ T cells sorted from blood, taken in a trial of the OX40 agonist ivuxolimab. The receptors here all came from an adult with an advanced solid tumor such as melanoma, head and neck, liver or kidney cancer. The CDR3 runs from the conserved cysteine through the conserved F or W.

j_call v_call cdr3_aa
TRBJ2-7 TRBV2 CASSEALAGYEQYF
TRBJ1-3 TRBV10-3 CAISPGREGNTIYF
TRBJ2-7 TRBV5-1 CASSLAPGTGAHEQYF
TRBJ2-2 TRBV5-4 CASRPRTGALTGELFF
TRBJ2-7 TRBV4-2 CASSQEVLGGGFYEQYF
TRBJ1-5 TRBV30 CAWSARDRGVQPQHF
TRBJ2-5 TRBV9 CASSVGTSGGGETQYF
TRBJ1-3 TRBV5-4 CASSLQDKGNTIYF
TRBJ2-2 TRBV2 CASRRSGTSEGGELFF
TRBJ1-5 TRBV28 CASSLPQNRAQHF
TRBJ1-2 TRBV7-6 CASSPGPGAGGYTF
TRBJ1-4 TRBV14 CASSPRQDINEKLFF
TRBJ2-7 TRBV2 CASRTGPTNEQYF
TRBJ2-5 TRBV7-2 CASSSSPAAGLETQYF
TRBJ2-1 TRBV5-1 CASSRDSYNEQFF
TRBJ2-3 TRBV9 CASSVDGRGTDTQYF
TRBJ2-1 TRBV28 CASSPRTQSPIYNEQFF
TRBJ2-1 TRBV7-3 CASSRGTSGIGEQFF
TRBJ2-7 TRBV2 CASTPMAARGHEQYF
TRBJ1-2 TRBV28 CASTPGGAGF
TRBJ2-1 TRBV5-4 CASSLPGGPHNEQFF
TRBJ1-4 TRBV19 CASSFRSRAATNEKLFF
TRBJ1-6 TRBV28 CASRERRNSPLHF
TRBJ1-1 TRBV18 CASSGLAEAFF
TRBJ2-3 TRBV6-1 CASSEPGRMKKDTQYF
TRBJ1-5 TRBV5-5 CASSLSGTDQPQHF
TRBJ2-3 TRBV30 CAWSGGGPTDTQYF
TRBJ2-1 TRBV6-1 CASSRDNQSNEQFF
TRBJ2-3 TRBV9 CASSIQRASGGTDTQYF
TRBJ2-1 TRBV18 CASSGQGYNEQFF
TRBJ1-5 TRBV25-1 CASSDDRGRQPQHF
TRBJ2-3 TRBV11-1 CASSPTDTQYF
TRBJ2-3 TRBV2 CASSKGQGIGTDTQYF
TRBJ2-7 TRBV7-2 CATSWGGAEEQYF
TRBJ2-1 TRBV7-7 CASSLGLAGDNEQFF
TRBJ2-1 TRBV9 CASSANSPGQGYNEQFF
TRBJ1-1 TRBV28 CASPPSGENTEAFF
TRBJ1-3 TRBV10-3 CAISQGQFSGNTIYF
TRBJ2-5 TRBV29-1 CSVEEAGGRETQYF
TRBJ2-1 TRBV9 CASSGTGSATYNEQFF
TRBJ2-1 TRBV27 CASSLQGTSNEQFF
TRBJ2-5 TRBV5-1 CASRAGPRETQYF
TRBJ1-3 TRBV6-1 CASGGGSSGNTIYF
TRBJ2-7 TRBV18 CASSRLAGGPYEQYF
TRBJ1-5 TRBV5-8 CASSLRGQQPQHF
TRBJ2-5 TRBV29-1 CSVGDRGETQYF
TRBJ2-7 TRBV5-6 CASIGQETYEQYF
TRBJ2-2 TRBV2 CASSESYGRAFTGELFF
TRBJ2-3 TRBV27 CASSLGTGGGADTQYF
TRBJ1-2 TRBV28 CASSLRGSRHGYTF
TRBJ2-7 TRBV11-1 CASSVSVRTREQYF
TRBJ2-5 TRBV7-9 CASSLALAGGRETQYF
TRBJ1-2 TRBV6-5 CASSYYPQGVSGGYTF
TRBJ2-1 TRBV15 CATSSSGQSSYNEQFF
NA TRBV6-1 CATSGTGGFEQYF
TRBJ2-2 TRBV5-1 CASSLEDTGELFF
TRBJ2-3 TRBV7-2 CASSLDYRATDTQYF
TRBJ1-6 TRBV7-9 CASSLGGGRGLGNNSPLHF
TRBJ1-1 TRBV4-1 CASSQQGTLNTEAFF
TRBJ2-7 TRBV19 CASSIDPWTGYEQYF